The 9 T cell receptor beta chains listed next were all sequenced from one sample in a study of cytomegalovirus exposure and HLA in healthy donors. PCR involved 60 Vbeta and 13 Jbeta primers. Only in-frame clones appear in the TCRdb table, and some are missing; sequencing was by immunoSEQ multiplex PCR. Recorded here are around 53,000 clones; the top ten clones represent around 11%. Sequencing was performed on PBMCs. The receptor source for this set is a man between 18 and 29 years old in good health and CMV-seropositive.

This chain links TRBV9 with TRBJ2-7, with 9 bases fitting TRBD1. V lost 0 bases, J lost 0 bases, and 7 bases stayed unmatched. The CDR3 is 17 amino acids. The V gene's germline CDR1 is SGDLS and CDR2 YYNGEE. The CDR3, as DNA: TGTGCCAGCAGCGTAGGGCCGGGACAGGGCTTCTCCTACGAGCAGTACTTC. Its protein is CASSVGPGQGFSYEQYF.

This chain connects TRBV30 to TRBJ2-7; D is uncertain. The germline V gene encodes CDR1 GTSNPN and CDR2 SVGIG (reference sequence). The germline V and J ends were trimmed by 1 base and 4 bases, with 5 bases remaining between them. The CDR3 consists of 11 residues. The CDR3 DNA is TGTGCCTGGAGTGCGAGGTACGAGCAGTACTTC. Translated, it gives CAWSARYEQYF. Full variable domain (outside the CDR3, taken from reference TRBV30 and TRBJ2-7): SQTIHQWPATLVQPVGSPLSLECTVEGTSNPNLYWYRQAAGRGLQLLFYSVGIGQISSEVPQNLSASRPQDRQFILSSKKLLLSDSGFYLCAWSARYEQYFGPGTRLTVT.

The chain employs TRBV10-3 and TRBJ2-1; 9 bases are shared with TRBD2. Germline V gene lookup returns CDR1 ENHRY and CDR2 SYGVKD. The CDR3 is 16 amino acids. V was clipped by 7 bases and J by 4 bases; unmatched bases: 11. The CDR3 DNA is TGTGCCATCACCGAGCAAGCTAGCGGGGCTTACAATGAGCAGTTCTTC. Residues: CAITEQASGAYNEQFF.

The CDR3: CASSTESYEQYF. The CDR3 region has the DNA TGTGCCAGCAGTACAGAGTCCTACGAGCAGTACTTC. J is TRBJ2-7 and V is TRBV9; D not resolved. CDR3 size: 12 residues. Trimming left V 5 bases short and J 1 base short, with 7 bases between. Per germline, CDR1 SGDLS and CDR2 YYNGEE. The entire variable domain, with the rest obtained from reference TRBV9 and TRBJ2-7, is as follows: DSGVTQTPKHLITATGQRVTLRCSPRSGDLSVYWYQQSLDQGLQFLIQYYNGEERAKGNILERFSAQQFPDLHSELNLSSLELGDSALYFCASSTESYEQYFGPGTRLTVT.

CDR3 residues: CASSLYTGSRGDNQPQHF. For the CDR3, the DNA is TGTGCCAGCAGTTTATATACAGGGTCCAGGGGGGACAATCAGCCCCAGCATTTT. The chain is built from TRBV27 and TRBJ1-5; 7 bases map to TRBD1. This CDR3 comprises 18 residues. The V and J ends lost 1 base and 3 bases, in that order; junction bases with no gene match: 12. The germline CDR1 and CDR2 sequences are MNHEY and SMNVEV (reference sequence).

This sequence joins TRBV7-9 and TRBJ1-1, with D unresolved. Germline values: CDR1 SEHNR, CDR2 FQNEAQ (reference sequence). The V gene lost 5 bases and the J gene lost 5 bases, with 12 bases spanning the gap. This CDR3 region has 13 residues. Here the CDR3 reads CASSQVVETEAFF. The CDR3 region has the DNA TGTGCCAGCAGCCAGGTGGTTGAAACTGAAGCTTTCTTT.

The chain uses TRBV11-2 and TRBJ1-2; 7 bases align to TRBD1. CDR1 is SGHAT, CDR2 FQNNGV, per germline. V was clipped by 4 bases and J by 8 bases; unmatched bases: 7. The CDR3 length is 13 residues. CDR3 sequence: CASSSAAGGGYTF. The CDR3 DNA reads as TGTGCCAGCAGCTCCGCGGCAGGGGGAGGCTACACCTTC.

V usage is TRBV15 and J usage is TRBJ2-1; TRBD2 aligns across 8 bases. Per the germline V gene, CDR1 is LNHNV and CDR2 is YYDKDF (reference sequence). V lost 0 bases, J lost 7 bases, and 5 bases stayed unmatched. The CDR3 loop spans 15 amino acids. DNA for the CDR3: TGTGCCACCAGCAGAGATGTACTAGCGGAGAATGAGCAGTTCTTC. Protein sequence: CATSRDVLAENEQFF.

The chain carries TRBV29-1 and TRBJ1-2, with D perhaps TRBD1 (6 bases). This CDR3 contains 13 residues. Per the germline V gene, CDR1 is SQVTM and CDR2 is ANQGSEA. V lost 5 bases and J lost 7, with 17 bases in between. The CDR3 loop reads CSVQSSQGSGYTF. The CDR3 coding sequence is TGCAGCGTTCAGTCATCACAGGGCAGTGGCTACACCTTC.